These T cell receptor beta chains were read from a single sample in a study of cytomegalovirus exposure and HLA in healthy donors. The assay was immunoSEQ multiplex PCR, and TCRdb's table has in-frame clones only and misses some. The sample carries 100,000 to 150,000 clones, roughly 90% recorded once. The sequenced sample consisted of PBMCs. These receptors were obtained from a woman aged 18-29 years in good health and CMV-seronegative. Both conserved end residues are part of each CDR3. D genes are given only for firm matches. Clone size is stated in some rows and not others, as once, few, many or a class when expanded.

>TRBV29-1|once|TRBD2|TRBJ2-2
TGCAGCGTTCCCGGGACTAGCGGGAGAATTAACGGGGAGCTGTTTTTT
CSVPGTSGRINGELFF
>TRBV13|.|.|TRBJ2-3
TGTGCCAGCAGCCCTCCCACAGCAGATACGCAGTATTTT
CASSPPTADTQYF
>TRBV28|.|TRBD2|TRBJ2-4
TGTGCCAGCAGTCCCCAGGTCGGGACTAGCACGAAGAACATTCAGTACTTC
CASSPQVGTSTKNIQYF
>TRBV30|.|TRBD1|TRBJ1-2
TGTGCCCGTCTAAAAAGATCGTCAAGGGGGCTTGGCTACACCTTC
CARLKRSSRGLGYTF
>TRBV5-1|once|TRBD2|TRBJ2-1
TGCGCCAGCAGCCCTGGGGGGGATGAGCAGTTCTTC
CASSPGGDEQFF
>TRBV9|once|.|TRBJ2-7
TGTGCCAGCAGCCCACAGGACCGCGGCTACGAGCAGTACTTC
CASSPQDRGYEQYF
>TRBV27|.|.|TRBJ1-2
TGTGCCAGCAGTTCACACAAGACAGCCCGGGGGGGCTACACCTTC
CASSSHKTARGGYTF
>TRBV27|.|.|TRBJ1-1
TGTGCCAGCAGTTTTGGGCAGGGGAACACTGAAGCTTTCTTT
CASSFGQGNTEAFF
>TRBV6-1|once|TRBD1|TRBJ1-2
TGTGCCACTGGACAGGGCTCTGGCTACACCTTC
CATGQGSGYTF
>TRBV12-5|.|.|TRBJ1-2
TGTGCTAGTGGTTTGGCAAGTGGGTACAGGGTTGTCGGCTACACCTTC
CASGLASGYRVVGYTF
>TRBV5-1|.|.|TRBJ1-4
TGCGCCAGCAGCTGGCAGGGTCCTAATGAAAAACTGTTTTTT
CASSWQGPNEKLFF
>TRBV27|.|TRBD1|TRBJ2-7
TGTGCCAGCAGTCGCCCGGGACAGAGCTCCTACGAGCAGTACTTC
CASSRPGQSSYEQYF
>TRBV7-2|.|.|TRBJ2-3
TGTGCCAGCAGCTTAGTAGCGGCTACCACAGATACGCAGTATTTT
CASSLVAATTDTQYF
>TRBV18|.|TRBD1|TRBJ1-1
TGTGCCAGCTCACCGGGACAGAGAAAGAACACTGAAGCTTTCTTT
CASSPGQRKNTEAFF
>TRBV28|.|.|TRBJ1-1
TGTGCCAGCAGTTTATTCCGTCCGGTGTCCACTGAAGCTTTCTTT
CASSLFRPVSTEAFF
>TRBV28|.|.|TRBJ2-2
TGTGCCAGCACCTTAGACAATCCCGGGGAGCTGTTTTTT
CASTLDNPGELFF
>TRBV7-8|.|.|TRBJ1-4
TGTGCCAGCAGCCCTCGACGGGGACTACGAGATGAAAAACTGTTTTTT
CASSPRRGLRDEKLFF
>TRBV11-2|.|TRBD1|TRBJ2-7
TGTGCCAGCAGCCATGAACAGGGGAACGAGCAGTACTTC
CASSHEQGNEQYF
>TRBV7-2|.|.|TRBJ1-2
TGTGCCAGCAGCTTACCGGGTAGTGGCTACACCTTC
CASSLPGSGYTF
>TRBV19|.|.|TRBJ2-5
TGTGCCAGTAGTACCGACGGGGAAGAGACCCAGTACTTC
CASSTDGEETQYF
>TRBV13|.|TRBD2|TRBJ2-1
TGTGCCAGCAGCTTAGAGGGACTAGCTCCCAATGAGCAGTTCTTC
CASSLEGLAPNEQFF
>TRBV29-1|.|.|TRBJ1-1
TGCAGCACCCTACGGGGGAACACTGAAGCTTTCTTT
CSTLRGNTEAFF
>TRBV9|.|TRBD2|TRBJ2-1
TGTGCCAGCAGCGCCTCTAGCGGGAGGGATGAGCAGTTCTTC
CASSASSGRDEQFF
>TRBV13|.|.|TRBJ2-7
TGTGCCAGCAGCTCTCGTGCCGGCTCCTACGAGCAGTACTTC
CASSSRAGSYEQYF
>TRBV25-1|.|.|TRBJ2-7
TGTGCCAGCAGTGAACTAGGGGGAGGGCCGAGCGAGCAGTACTTC
CASSELGGGPSEQYF
>TRBV13|.|TRBD2|TRBJ2-1
TGTGCCAGCAGCGGTTCTAGCGGGGGGGCGTATGAGCAGTTCTTC
CASSGSSGGAYEQFF
>TRBV15|.|TRBD1|TRBJ1-2
TGTGCCACCAGCAGACGACAGGGGGCCTATGGCTACACCTTC
CATSRRQGAYGYTF
>TRBV5-1|.|.|TRBJ1-6
TGCGCCAGCAGCTCGACTCAGGGAACCTATAATTCACCCCTCCACTTT
CASSSTQGTYNSPLHF
>TRBV28|once|TRBD2|TRBJ2-3
TGTGCCAGCAGTTGGACTAGCGGGAGGCCAGATACGCAGTATTTT
CASSWTSGRPDTQYF
>TRBV28|few|TRBD1|TRBJ1-2
TGTGCCAGCACCAGGACAGGGTACTATGGCTACACCTTC
CASTRTGYYGYTF
>TRBV18|.|TRBD2|TRBJ2-7
TGTGCCAGCTCACTTGGACTAGCGGGGATGGACGAGCAGTACTTC
CASSLGLAGMDEQYF
>TRBV27|.|TRBD2|TRBJ2-7
TGTGCCAGCAGATTAGCGGGAGCGAACTACGAGCAGTACTTC
CASRLAGANYEQYF
>TRBV4-3|.|TRBD1|TRBJ2-7
TGCGCCAGCAGCCAAGATTTATCCCCGGGACAGGGTTACTACGAGCAGTACTTC
CASSQDLSPGQGYYEQYF
>TRBV27|.|.|TRBJ2-3
TGTGCCAGCAGTTCTCCGCGCGGCGGGGGCAGCACAGATACGCAGTATTTT
CASSSPRGGGSTDTQYF
>TRBV28|.|TRBD1|TRBJ1-2
TGTGCCAGCAGTCCGGGACAGGGGTTCGTCAACTATGGCTACACCTTC
CASSPGQGFVNYGYTF
>TRBV29-1|.|TRBD2|TRBJ2-7
TGCAGTGTTACTAGCGGGACCTACGAGCAGTACTTC
CSVTSGTYEQYF
>TRBV6-6|.|.|TRBJ2-3
TGTGCGGGCGGGGGCTTCAGCACAGATACGCAGTATTTT
CAGGGFSTDTQYF
>TRBV27|.|TRBD1|TRBJ1-1
TGTGCCAGCAACTCCGGGACAGGTCAAATCGGGAACACTGAAGCTTTCTTT
CASNSGTGQIGNTEAFF
>TRBV13|.|.|TRBJ1-2
TGTGCCAGCAGCTTAGCGGGGAGCTATGGCTACACCTTC
CASSLAGSYGYTF
>TRBV10-3|.|TRBD1|TRBJ1-2
TGTGCCATCAACCCGGGACAGGGAGATGGCTACACCTTC
CAINPGQGDGYTF
>TRBV13|.|TRBD2|TRBJ2-3
TGTGCCAGCAGTTTCGCCCTAGCGGGGACAGATACGCAGTATTTT
CASSFALAGTDTQYF
>TRBV7-9|.|TRBD2|TRBJ2-1
TGTGCCAGCAGCTTGGACCCCGGGACTAGGGGCTACAATGAGCAGTTCTTC
CASSLDPGTRGYNEQFF
>TRBV14|once|.|TRBJ1-6
TGTGCCAGCAGCCAAGTACCAGGGAATTCACCCCTCCACTTT
CASSQVPGNSPLHF
>TRBV6-5|.|TRBD1|TRBJ1-2
TGTGCCAGCAGCCCAGACAGGGACTATGGCTACACCTTC
CASSPDRDYGYTF
>TRBV28|few|.|TRBJ1-2
TGTGCCAGCAGTTTCCGGGACATAATCCTAGGCTACACCTTC
CASSFRDIILGYTF
>TRBV6-5|.|.|TRBJ2-7
TGTGCCAGCAGCTGGGAGGCAGGGGGCGAGCAGTACTTC
CASSWEAGGEQYF
>TRBV27|.|TRBD2|TRBJ2-1
TGTGCCAGCAGTTTATTACCTAGCGGGGGGGCTGAGCAGTTCTTC
CASSLLPSGGAEQFF
>TRBV6-5|.|.|TRBJ2-7
TGTGCCAGCAGTTACGTTTCCGGGTTCTACGAGCAGTACTTC
CASSYVSGFYEQYF
>TRBV6-6|.|.|TRBJ2-7
TGTGCCAGCAGTAGGACAGCGGAAAAGCAGTACTTC
CASSRTAEKQYF
>TRBV7-9|once|TRBD1|TRBJ1-4
TGTGCCAGCAGCTCGACAGGGGGTAATGAAAAACTGTTTTTT
CASSSTGGNEKLFF
>TRBV6-1|.|TRBD1|TRBJ2-7
TGTGCCAGTAGACAGGGAAACGAGCAGTACTTC
CASRQGNEQYF
>TRBV19|.|TRBD2|TRBJ2-5
TGTGCCAGCGCGAGGAGGGGAGGGGAGACCCAGTACTTC
CASARRGGETQYF
>TRBV30|.|TRBD1|TRBJ2-3
TGTGCCTGGGCGCAGGGGGCTGCCACCCCCGGTACGCAGTATTTT
CAWAQGAATPGTQYF